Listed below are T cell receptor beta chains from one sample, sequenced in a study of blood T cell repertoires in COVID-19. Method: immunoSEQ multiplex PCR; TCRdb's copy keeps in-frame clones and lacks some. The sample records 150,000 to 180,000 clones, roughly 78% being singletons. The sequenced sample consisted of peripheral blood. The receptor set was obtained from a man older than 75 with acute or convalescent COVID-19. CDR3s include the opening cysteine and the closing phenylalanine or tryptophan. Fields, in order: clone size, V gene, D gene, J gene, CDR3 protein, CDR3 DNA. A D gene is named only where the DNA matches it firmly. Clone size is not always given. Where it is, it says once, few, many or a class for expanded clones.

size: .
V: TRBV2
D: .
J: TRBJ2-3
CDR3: CASSEDRRAPCNF
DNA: TGTGCCAGCAGTGAAGACAGACGAGCCCCGTGTAATTTT

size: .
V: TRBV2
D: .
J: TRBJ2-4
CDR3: CASSDPGTHKNIQYF
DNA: TGTGCCAGCAGTGACCCAGGGACACATAAAAACATTCAGTACTTC

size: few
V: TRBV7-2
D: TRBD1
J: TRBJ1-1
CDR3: CASSLWTGMGTEAFF
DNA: TGTGCCAGCAGCTTATGGACAGGGATGGGGACTGAAGCTTTCTTT

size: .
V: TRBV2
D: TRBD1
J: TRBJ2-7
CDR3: CASSVDRGSYEQYF
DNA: TGTGCCAGCAGCGTCGACAGGGGTTCCTACGAGCAGTACTTC

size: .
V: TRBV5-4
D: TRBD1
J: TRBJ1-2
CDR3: CASSRAIGTAYGYTF
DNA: TGTGCCAGCAGCCGGGCGATAGGGACAGCCTATGGCTACACCTTC

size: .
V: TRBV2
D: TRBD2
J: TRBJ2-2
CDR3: CASSRLAGGPTGELFF
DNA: TGTGCCAGCAGTAGACTAGCGGGGGGGCCCACCGGGGAGCTGTTTTTT

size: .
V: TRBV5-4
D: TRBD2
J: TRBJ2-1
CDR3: CASSLDSGVYNEQFF
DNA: TGTGCCAGCAGCTTAGATAGCGGGGTCTACAATGAGCAGTTCTTC

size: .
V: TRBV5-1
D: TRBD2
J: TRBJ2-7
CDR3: CASSLGAGVSYEQYF
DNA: TGCGCCAGCAGCTTGGGGGCGGGGGTCTCCTACGAGCAGTACTTC

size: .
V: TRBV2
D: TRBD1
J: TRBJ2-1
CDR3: CASSGPGQGYNEQFF
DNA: TGTGCCAGCAGTGGACCGGGACAGGGTTACAATGAGCAGTTCTTC

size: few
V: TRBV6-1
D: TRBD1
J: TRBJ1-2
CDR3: CASSEITGEGYGYTF
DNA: TGTGCCAGCAGTGAAATAACAGGGGAAGGGTATGGCTACACCTTC

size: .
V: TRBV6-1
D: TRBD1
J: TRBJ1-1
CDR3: CASSESGGNTEAFF
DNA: TGTGCCAGCAGTGAATCAGGGGGGAACACTGAAGCTTTCTTT

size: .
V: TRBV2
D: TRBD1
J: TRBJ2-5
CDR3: CASSTGTGSETQYF
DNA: TGTGCCAGCAGTACTGGGACAGGGTCGGAGACCCAGTACTTC

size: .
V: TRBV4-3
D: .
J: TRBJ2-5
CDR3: CASSQGGSKETQYF
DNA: TGCGCCAGCAGCCAGGGAGGTTCAAAAGAGACCCAGTACTTC

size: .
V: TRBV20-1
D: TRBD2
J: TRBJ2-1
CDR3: CSASIPAGSYNEQFF
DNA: TGCAGTGCTAGTATCCCAGCGGGGAGTTACAATGAGCAGTTCTTC

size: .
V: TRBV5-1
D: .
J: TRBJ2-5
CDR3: CASQMATGQETQYF
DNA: TGCGCCAGCCAAATGGCCACGGGGCAAGAGACCCAGTACTTC

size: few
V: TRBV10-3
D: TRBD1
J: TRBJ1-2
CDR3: CAISEDRESGYTF
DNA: TGTGCCATCAGCGAGGACAGGGAGAGTGGCTACACCTTC

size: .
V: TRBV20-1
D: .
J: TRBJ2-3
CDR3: CSASRGASTDTQYF
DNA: TGCAGTGCTAGTCGGGGGGCTAGCACAGATACGCAGTATTTT

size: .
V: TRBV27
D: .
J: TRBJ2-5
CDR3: CASSWQGQETQYF
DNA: TGTGCCAGCAGTTGGCAGGGACAAGAGACCCAGTACTTC

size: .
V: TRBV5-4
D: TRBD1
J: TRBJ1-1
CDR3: CASRYDRGGTEAFF
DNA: TGTGCCAGCAGATATGACAGGGGGGGGACTGAAGCTTTCTTT

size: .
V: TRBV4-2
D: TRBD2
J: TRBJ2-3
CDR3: CASSQDVPTSEHTQYF
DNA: TGTGCCAGCAGCCAAGACGTTCCGACTAGCGAACATACGCAGTATTTT

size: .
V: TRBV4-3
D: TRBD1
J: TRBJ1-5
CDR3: CASSLLRGLDAPQHF
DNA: TGCGCCAGCAGCTTGCTCAGGGGGTTGGATGCGCCCCAGCATTTT

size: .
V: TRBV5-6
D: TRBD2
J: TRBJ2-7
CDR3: CASSIGLAGHREQYF
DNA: TGTGCCAGCAGCATCGGACTAGCGGGGCACCGGGAGCAGTACTTC

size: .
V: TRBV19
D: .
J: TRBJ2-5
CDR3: CASSIDAETQYF
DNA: TGTGCCAGTAGTATAGATGCGGAGACCCAGTACTTC

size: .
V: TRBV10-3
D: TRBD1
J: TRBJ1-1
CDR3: CAIRPTGGRKAEAFF
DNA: TGTGCCATCAGACCGACAGGGGGCCGAAAGGCTGAAGCTTTCTTT

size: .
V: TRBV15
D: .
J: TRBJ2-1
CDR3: CATSTDRFAPTRRGSSSYNEQFF
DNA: TGTGCCACCAGCACAGACAGGTTTGCACCGACTAGAAGAGGGAGCAGCTCCTACAATGAGCAGTTCTTC

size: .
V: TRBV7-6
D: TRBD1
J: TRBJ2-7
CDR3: CASSAWTGGEQYF
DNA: TGTGCCAGCAGCGCGTGGACAGGGGGCGAGCAGTACTTC

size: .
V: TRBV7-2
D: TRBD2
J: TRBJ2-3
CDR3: CASSPPGRGTQYF
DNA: TGTGCCAGCAGCCCCCCGGGGCGGGGGACGCAGTATTTT

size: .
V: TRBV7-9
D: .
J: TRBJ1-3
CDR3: CASSQQLQWGNTIYF
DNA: TGTGCCAGCAGCCAACAGTTACAATGGGGAAACACCATATATTTT

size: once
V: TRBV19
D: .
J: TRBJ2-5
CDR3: CASSIGGAQETQYF
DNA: TGTGCCAGTAGTATAGGCGGGGCTCAAGAGACCCAGTACTTC

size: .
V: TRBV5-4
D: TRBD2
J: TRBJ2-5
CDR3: CASSLAGVLGGAQYF
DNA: TGTGCCAGCAGCTTGGCCGGGGTGTTGGGGGGGGCCCAGTACTTC

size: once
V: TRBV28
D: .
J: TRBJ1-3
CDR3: CASEDSGNTIYF
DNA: TGTGCCAGCGAGGACTCTGGAAACACCATATATTTT

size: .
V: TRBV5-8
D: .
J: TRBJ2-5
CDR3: CASGQAQGPNF
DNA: TGTGCCAGCGGACAAGCACAGGGCCCCAACTTC

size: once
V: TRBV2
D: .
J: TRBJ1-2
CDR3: CASQEGGGFYGYTF
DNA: TGTGCCAGTCAAGAGGGTGGCGGATTCTATGGCTACACCTTC

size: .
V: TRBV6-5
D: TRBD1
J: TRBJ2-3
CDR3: CASRMTGLDTDTQYF
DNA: TGTGCCAGCAGAATGACAGGGCTAGACACAGATACGCAGTATTTT

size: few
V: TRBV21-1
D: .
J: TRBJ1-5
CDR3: CASSKVGEFSNQPQHF
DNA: TGTGCCAGCAGCAAAGTTGGAGAATTTAGCAATCAGCCCCAGCATTTT

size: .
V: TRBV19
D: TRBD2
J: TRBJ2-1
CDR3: CASNSFSGGFSNEQFF
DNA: TGTGCCAGTAACAGTTTTAGCGGGGGTTTTTCCAATGAGCAGTTCTTC

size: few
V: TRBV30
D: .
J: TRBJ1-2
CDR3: CAWSAGVGGYTF
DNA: TGTGCCTGGAGTGCGGGGGTCGGGGGCTACACCTTC

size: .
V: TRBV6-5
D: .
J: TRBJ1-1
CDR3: CASSYRGSHLSLGAFF
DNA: TGTGCCAGCAGTTACCGAGGGAGCCATTTATCTTTGGGGGCTTTCTTT

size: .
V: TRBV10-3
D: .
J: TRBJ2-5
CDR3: CAISESMGAPVETQYF
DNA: TGTGCCATCAGTGAGTCGATGGGGGCGCCAGTAGAGACCCAGTACTTC

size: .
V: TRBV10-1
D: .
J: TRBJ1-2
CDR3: CASSGSMGPRGYGYTF
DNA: TGCGCCAGCAGTGGGTCTATGGGTCCTAGGGGCTATGGCTACACCTTC

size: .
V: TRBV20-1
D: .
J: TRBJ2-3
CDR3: CSGRGTDTQYF
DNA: TGCAGTGGACGAGGCACGGATACGCAGTATTTT

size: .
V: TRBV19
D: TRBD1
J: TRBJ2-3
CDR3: CASSRQGASTDTQYF
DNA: TGTGCCAGTAGTCGACAGGGGGCTAGCACAGATACGCAGTATTTT

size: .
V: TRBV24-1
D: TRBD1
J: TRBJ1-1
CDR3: CATSDGTGRAFF
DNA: TGTGCCACCAGTGACGGGACAGGGCGGGCTTTCTTT

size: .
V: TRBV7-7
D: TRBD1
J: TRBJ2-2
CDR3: CASSSRDSTGELFF
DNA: TGTGCCAGTAGCTCTCGGGACAGCACCGGGGAGCTGTTTTTT

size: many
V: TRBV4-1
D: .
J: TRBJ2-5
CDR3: CASSQAVLDVETQYF
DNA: TGCGCCAGCAGCCAAGCGGTACTAGATGTCGAGACCCAGTACTTC

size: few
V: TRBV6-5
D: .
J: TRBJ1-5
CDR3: CASSYSSHQPQHF
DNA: TGTGCCAGCAGTTACTCGAGCCATCAGCCCCAGCATTTT

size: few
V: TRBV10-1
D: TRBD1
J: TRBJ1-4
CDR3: CASRSTGDHRISFGARIEKLFF
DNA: TGCGCCAGCAGGTCGACAGGGGATCACCGAATCTCGTTCGGGGCGCGGATTGAAAAACTGTTTTTT

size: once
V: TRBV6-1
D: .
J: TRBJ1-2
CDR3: CASSEAQYYGYTF
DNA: TGTGCCAGCAGTGAAGCGCAGTACTATGGCTACACCTTC

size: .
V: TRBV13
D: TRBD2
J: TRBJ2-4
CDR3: CASSLEERGGVAKNIQYF
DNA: TGTGCCAGCAGCTTAGAAGAGCGGGGGGGCGTTGCCAAAAACATTCAGTACTTC

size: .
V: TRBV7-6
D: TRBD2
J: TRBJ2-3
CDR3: CASSFVGGEGDTQYF
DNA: TGTGCCAGCAGCTTTGTGGGGGGGGAAGGAGATACGCAGTATTTT

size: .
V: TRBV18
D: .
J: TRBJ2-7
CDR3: CASSPSQGSPYEQYF
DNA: TGTGCCAGCTCACCATCCCAGGGGTCACCCTACGAGCAGTACTTC